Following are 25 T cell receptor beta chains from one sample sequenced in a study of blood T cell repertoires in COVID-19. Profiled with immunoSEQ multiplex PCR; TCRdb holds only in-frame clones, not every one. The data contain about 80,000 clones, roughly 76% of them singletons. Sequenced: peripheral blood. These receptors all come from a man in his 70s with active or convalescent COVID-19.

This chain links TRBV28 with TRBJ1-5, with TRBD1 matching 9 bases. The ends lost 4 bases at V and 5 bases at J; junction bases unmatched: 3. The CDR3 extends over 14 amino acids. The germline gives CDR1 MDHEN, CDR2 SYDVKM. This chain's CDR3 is CASSWGTGHQPQHF. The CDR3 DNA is TGTGCCAGCAGTTGGGGGACAGGGCATCAGCCCCAGCATTTT.

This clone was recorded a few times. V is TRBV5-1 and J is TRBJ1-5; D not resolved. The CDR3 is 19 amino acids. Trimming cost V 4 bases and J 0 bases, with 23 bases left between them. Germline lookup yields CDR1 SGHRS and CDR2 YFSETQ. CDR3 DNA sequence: TGCGCCAGCAGCCGAGGGAGGAGAAGCCTGAGTTTTAGCAATCAGCCCCAGCATTTT. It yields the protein CASSRGRRSLSFSNQPQHF.

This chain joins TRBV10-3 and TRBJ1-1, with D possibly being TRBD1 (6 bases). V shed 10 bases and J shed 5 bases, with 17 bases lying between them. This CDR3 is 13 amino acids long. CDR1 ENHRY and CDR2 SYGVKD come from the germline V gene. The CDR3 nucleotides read TGTGCCAGCCGGGGACACCCTGAAACTGAAGCTTTCTTT. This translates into CASRGHPETEAFF.

CDR3 DNA: TGCGCCAGCAGTGAGGCGGCAGATACGCAGTATTTT. As protein: CASSEAADTQYF. The chain uses TRBV10-2 and TRBJ2-3; no clear D gene. The germline CDR1 and CDR2 sequences are WSHSY and SAAADI. Deletions cut 2 bases from V and 4 bases from J, with 4 bases between. There are 12 residues in the CDR3.

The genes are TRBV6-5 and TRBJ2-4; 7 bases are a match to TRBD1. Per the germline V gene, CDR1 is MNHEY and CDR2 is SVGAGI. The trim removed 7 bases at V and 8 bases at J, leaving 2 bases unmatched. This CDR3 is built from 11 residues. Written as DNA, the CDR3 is TGTGCCAGCATGGGACAGCACATTCAGTACTTC. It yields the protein CASMGQHIQYF.

The CDR3 here is CASTYLTGNTEAFF. The CDR3 region has the DNA TGTGCCAGCACCTACCTCACAGGGAACACTGAAGCTTTCTTT. The V and J genes are TRBV2 and TRBJ1-1, with a tentative D call TRBD1 (5 bases). V gave up 7 bases and J gave up 1 base, with 13 bases separating them. Germline V CDR1 and CDR2: SNHLY, FYNNEI. This CDR3 contains 14 residues. Filled out from reference TRBV2 and TRBJ1-1, the complete variable domain reads EPEVTQTPSHQVTQMGQEVILRCVPISNHLYFYWYRQILGQKVEFLVSFYNNEISEKSEIFDDQFSVERPDGSNFTLKIRSTKLEDSAMYFCASTYLTGNTEAFFGQGTRLTVV.

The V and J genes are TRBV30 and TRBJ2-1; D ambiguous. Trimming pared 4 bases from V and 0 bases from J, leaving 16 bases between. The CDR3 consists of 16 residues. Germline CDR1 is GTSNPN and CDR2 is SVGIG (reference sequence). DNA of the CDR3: TGTGCCTGGAATACCCGAAGCTGGAGCTCCTACAATGAGCAGTTCTTC. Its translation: CAWNTRSWSSYNEQFF.

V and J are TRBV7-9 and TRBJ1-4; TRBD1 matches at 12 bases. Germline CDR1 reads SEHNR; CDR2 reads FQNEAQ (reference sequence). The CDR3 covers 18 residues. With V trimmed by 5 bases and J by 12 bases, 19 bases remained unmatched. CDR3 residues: CASSGPGQGATGAKELFF. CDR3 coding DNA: TGTGCCAGCAGCGGGCCGGGACAGGGGGCGACGGGAGCGAAAGAACTGTTTTTT.

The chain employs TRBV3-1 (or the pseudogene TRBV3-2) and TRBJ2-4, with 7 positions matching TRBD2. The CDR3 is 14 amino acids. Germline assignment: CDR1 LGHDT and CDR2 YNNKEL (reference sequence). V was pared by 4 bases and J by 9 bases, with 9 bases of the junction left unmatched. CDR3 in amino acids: CASSPTGGGGIQYF. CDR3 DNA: TGTGCCAGCAGCCCTACTGGCGGGGGTGGCATTCAGTACTTC.

DNA for the CDR3: TGTGCCAGCACCAGGGGCTGGAGCAATGAGCAGTTCTTC. Protein product: CASTRGWSNEQFF. The rearrangement links TRBV13 to TRBJ2-1; possible D gene TRBD1, 6 bases. Germline values: CDR1 PRHDT, CDR2 FYEKMQ (reference sequence). The V and J ends lost 7 bases and 6 bases respectively, with 13 bases between them. The CDR3 spans 13 residues.

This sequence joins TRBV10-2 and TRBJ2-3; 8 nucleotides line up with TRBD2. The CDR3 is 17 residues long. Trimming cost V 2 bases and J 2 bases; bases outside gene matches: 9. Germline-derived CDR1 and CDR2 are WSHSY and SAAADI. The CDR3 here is CASSEVERGTYTDTQYF. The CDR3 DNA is TGCGCCAGCAGTGAGGTGGAGCGGGGGACTTACACAGATACGCAGTATTTT.

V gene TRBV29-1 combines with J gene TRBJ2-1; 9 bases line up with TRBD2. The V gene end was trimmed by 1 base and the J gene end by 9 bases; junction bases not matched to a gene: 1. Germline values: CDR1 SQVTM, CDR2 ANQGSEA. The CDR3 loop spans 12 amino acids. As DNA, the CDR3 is TGCAGCGTTGAAGTAGCGGGGGCTGAGCAGTTCTTC. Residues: CSVEVAGAEQFF.

CDR3 coding DNA: TGTGCCAGCAGTGAACAGGGGTACGAGCAGTACTTC. It encodes CASSEQGYEQYF. The V and J genes are TRBV2 and TRBJ2-7, with a weak D call TRBD1 (6 bases). Trimming left V 2 bases short and J 4 bases short, with 6 bases between. The CDR3 has 12 amino acids. CDR1 and CDR2 from the germline V gene are SNHLY and FYNNEI.

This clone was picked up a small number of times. The DNA of the CDR3 is TGTGCCAGCAGCCAGCAACTTGGGGGGGGTGACCAAGAGACCCAGTACTTC. Translating gives CASSQQLGGGDQETQYF. The chain is built from TRBV4-2 and TRBJ2-5; 7 bases are shared with TRBD2. V lost 3 bases and J lost 0; bases outside the gene matches: 10. Germline assignment: CDR1 LGHNA and CDR2 YNFKEQ. The CDR3 contains 17 residues.

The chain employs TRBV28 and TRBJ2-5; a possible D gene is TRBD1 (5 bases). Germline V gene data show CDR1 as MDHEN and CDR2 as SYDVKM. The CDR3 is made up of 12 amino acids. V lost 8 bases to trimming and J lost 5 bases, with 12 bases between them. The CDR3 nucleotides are TGTGCCAGCGGGGCTGGGCGGGAGACCCAGTACTTC. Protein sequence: CASGAGRETQYF.

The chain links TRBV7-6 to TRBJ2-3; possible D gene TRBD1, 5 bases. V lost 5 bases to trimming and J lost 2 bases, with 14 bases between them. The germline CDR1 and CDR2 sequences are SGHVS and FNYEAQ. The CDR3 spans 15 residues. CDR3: CASSDWTGHTDTQYF. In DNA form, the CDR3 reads TGTGCCAGCAGCGACTGGACCGGACACACAGATACGCAGTATTTT.

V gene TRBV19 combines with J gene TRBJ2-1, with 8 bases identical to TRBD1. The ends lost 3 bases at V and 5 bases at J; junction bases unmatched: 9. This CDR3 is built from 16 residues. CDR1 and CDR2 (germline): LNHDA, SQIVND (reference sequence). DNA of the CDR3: TGTGCCAGTAGTATTCCGGGGGACAGGAGGGACAATGAGCAGTTCTTC. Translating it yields CASSIPGDRRDNEQFF.

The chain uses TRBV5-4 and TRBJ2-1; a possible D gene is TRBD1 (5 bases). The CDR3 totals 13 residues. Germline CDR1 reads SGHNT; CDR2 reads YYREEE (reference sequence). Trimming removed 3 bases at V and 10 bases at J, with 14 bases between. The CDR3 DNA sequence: TGTGCCAGCAGCTCATTCTTAGCAGGGGAGCAGTTCTTC. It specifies CASSSFLAGEQFF.

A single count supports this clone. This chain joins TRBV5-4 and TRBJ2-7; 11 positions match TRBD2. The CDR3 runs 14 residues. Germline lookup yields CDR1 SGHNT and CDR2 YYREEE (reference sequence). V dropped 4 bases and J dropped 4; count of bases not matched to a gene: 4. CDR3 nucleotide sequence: TGTGCCAGCAGCCTACTAGCGGGGGCGTACGAGCAGTACTTC. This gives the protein CASSLLAGAYEQYF.

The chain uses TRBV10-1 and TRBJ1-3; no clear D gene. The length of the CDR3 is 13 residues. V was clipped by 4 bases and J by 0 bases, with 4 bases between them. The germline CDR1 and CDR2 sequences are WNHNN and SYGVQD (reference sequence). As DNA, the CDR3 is TGCGCCAGCAGTGTTAGCTCTGGAAACACCATATATTTT. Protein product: CASSVSSGNTIYF.

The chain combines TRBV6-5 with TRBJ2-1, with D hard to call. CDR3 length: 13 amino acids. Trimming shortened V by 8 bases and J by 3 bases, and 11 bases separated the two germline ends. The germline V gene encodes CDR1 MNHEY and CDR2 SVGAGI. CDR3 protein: CASSLILYNEQFF. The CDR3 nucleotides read TGTGCCAGCTCCCTAATACTCTACAATGAGCAGTTCTTC.

For the CDR3, the DNA is TGTGCCAGCAGCCTCTCCGGGGGGGACGGCACTGAAGCTTTCTTT. This sequence encodes CASSLSGGDGTEAFF. The chain links TRBV27 to TRBJ1-1, with a possible D match to TRBD1 (5 bases). CDR1 is MNHEY and CDR2 is SMNVEV in the germline V gene (reference sequence). V gave up 6 bases and J gave up 4 bases, with 18 bases separating them. The CDR3 has 15 residues.

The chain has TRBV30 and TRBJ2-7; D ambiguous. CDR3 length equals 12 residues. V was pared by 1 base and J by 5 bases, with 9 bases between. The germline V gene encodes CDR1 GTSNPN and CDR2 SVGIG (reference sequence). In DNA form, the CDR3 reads TGTGCCTGGAGTGATTATTCGGACGAGCAGTACTTC. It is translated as CAWSDYSDEQYF.

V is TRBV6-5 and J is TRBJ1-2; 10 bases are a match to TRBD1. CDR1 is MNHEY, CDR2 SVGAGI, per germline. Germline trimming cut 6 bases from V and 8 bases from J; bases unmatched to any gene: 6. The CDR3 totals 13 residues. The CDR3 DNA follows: TGTGCCAGCAGAAACGACAGGGGGCGAGGCTACACCTTC. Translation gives CASRNDRGRGYTF.

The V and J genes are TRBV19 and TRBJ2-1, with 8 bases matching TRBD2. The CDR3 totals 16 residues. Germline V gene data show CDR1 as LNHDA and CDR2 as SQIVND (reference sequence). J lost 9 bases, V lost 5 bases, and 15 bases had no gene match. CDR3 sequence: CASSLRAGATTVEQFF. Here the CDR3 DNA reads TGTGCCAGTAGTTTGAGAGCGGGGGCGACTACAGTTGAGCAGTTCTTC.